These T cell receptor beta chains were read from a single sample in a study of T cell repertoires in cytomegalovirus infection. A single record per CDR3 protein comes from TCRdb applying MiXCR to the reads. The sample records 210,000 or so distinct CDR3 sequences, roughly 6.5% being singletons. Specimen: PBMCs. Receptor source: a human donor in good health (CMV status not recorded). Some clones in this sample may be carry-over from other donors' samples. CDR3s include the opening cysteine and the closing phenylalanine or tryptophan. D genes are given only for firm matches. Some rows have no size entry. The others give once, few or many, or a class for an expanded clone.

V gene,J gene,D gene,clone size,CDR3 protein,CDR3 DNA
TRBV24-1,TRBJ2-5,TRBD2,many,CATSDLYTSGGKETQYF,TGTGCCACCAGTGATTTGTATACTAGCGGGGGGAAAGAGACCCAGTACTTC
TRBV6-5,TRBJ1-2,NA,many,CASSTGGGGLSINYGYTF,TGTGCCAGCAGTACTGGAGGGGGAGGATTATCGATTAACTATGGCTACACCTTC
TRBV20-1,TRBJ2-7,TRBD1,few,CSAGTGYEQYF,TGCAGTGCCGGGACAGGCTACGAGCAGTACTTC
TRBV7-8,TRBJ2-2,NA,many,CASTYGQGTTGELFF,TGTGCCAGCACCTACGGGCAGGGGACCACCGGGGAGCTGTTTTTT
TRBV2,TRBJ1-4,NA,NA,CVSTREATNEKLFF,TGTGTCAGCACGAGGGAGGCAACTAATGAGAAACTGTTTTTT
TRBV6-2/TRBV6-3,TRBJ1-6,TRBD1,many,CASSGDSSYNSPLHF,TGTGCCAGCAGCGGGGACAGCTCCTATAATTCACCCCTCCACTTT
TRBV29-1,TRBJ2-2,NA,many,CSAGGTGELFF,TGCAGCGCAGGGGGGACCGGGGAGCTGTTTTTT
TRBV28,TRBJ1-1,NA,many,CASSLRGTRTEAFF,TGTGCCAGCAGTTTGCGGGGAACGAGGACTGAAGCTTTCTTT
TRBV13,TRBJ2-3,NA,many,CASSPMRTDTQYF,TGTGCCAGCAGCCCTATGCGGACAGATACGCAGTATTTT
TRBV7-2,TRBJ2-1,NA,many,CASSLSGGVVNEQFF,TGTGCCAGCAGCTTATCCGGGGGTGTTGTCAATGAGCAGTTCTTC
TRBV20-1,TRBJ1-1,NA,many,CSARDILTGNTEAFF,TGCAGTGCTAGAGACATTTTGACAGGGAACACTGAAGCTTTCTTT
TRBV5-1,TRBJ1-1,NA,NA,CASSLQGRVPRDLNTEAFF,TGCGCCAGCAGCCTGCAAGGGCGAGTTCCGAGAGATTTGAACACTGAAGCTTTCTTT
TRBV2,TRBJ1-1,NA,many,CASSLRELSNTEAFF,TGTGCCAGCTCCCTGAGAGAACTTTCGAACACTGAAGCTTTCTTT
TRBV10-3,TRBJ1-5,NA,many,CAISGVLGGPQHF,TGTGCCATCAGTGGGGTACTAGGCGGGCCCCAGCATTTT
TRBV20-1,TRBJ1-2,TRBD1,many,CRPGQQYGYTF,TGCAGACCGGGACAGCAGTATGGCTACACCTTC
TRBV5-6,TRBJ2-2,TRBD1,many,CASSWTGRNTGELFF,TGTGCCAGCAGCTGGACAGGGAGGAACACCGGGGAGCTGTTTTTT
TRBV13,TRBJ2-1,TRBD1,many,CASSLGGQGSNEQFF,TGTGCCAGCAGCTTAGGGGGACAGGGGAGCAATGAGCAGTTCTTC
TRBV7-8,TRBJ1-1,TRBD1,many,CASSLVEGAWTEAFF,TGTGCCAGCAGCTTAGTAGAGGGGGCTTGGACTGAAGCTTTCTTT
TRBV7-2,TRBJ1-2,NA,many,CASSSTGLQAIGYTF,TGTGCCAGCAGCTCCACGGGTCTCCAGGCCATTGGCTACACCTTC
TRBV7-3,TRBJ2-2,TRBD2,many,CASRPSGGDPRELFF,TGTGCCAGCAGACCTAGCGGGGGGGACCCCCGGGAGCTGTTTTTT
TRBV20-1,TRBJ1-1,NA,many,CSPRYGSNTEAFF,TGCAGTCCCCGCTACGGCTCGAACACTGAAGCTTTCTTT
TRBV18,TRBJ1-1,TRBD1,NA,CASSPGTGGPRAEAFF,TGTGCCAGCTCACCAGGGACAGGGGGACCGAGGGCTGAAGCTTTCTTT
TRBV19,TRBJ1-1,NA,many,CASSIGQANTEAFF,TGTGCCAGTAGTATAGGACAGGCGAACACTGAAGCTTTCTTT
TRBV7-9,TRBJ1-1,NA,many,CASSWRQVGTEAFF,TGTGCCAGCAGCTGGAGACAGGTTGGCACTGAAGCTTTCTTT
TRBV7-2,TRBJ1-2,NA,many,CASSSPKMAYGYTF,TGTGCCAGCAGCTCTCCGAAGATGGCCTATGGCTACACCTTC
TRBV12-3/TRBV12-4,TRBJ1-2,TRBD1,many,CASSRGQDYGYTF,TGTGCCAGCAGTCGGGGACAGGACTATGGCTACACCTTC
TRBV2,TRBJ2-1,NA,NA,CASSEGPGYEQFF,TGTGCCAGCAGTGAAGGCCCGGGTTATGAGCAGTTCTTC
TRBV20-1,TRBJ2-1,TRBD2,many,CSAYPTGGVYNEQFF,TGCAGTGCCTATCCAACGGGGGGAGTCTACAATGAGCAGTTCTTC
TRBV29-1,TRBJ1-2,TRBD1,NA,CSVGETGGGGGYTF,TGCAGCGTTGGAGAGACAGGGGGCGGCGGTGGCTACACCTTC
TRBV30,TRBJ1-1,TRBD1,many,CAWRVLGTGPNTEAFF,TGTGCCTGGAGAGTCCTCGGGACAGGGCCGAACACTGAAGCTTTCTTT
TRBV14,TRBJ1-1,NA,many,CASSQMAGWTEAFF,TGTGCCAGCAGCCAAATGGCAGGGTGGACTGAAGCTTTCTTT
TRBV28,TRBJ1-6,TRBD1,many,CASIPGQAVYPLHF,TGTGCCAGCATCCCGGGACAGGCAGTTTATCCCCTCCACTTT
TRBV29-1,TRBJ2-6,NA,many,CSVLGTLRSGANVLTF,TGCAGCGTCCTTGGGACTCTTCGTTCTGGGGCCAACGTCCTGACTTTC
TRBV30,TRBJ1-2,NA,few,CAWSEVGGYTF,TGTGCCTGGAGTGAAGTGGGCGGCTACACCTTC
TRBV20-1,TRBJ2-1,TRBD2,NA,CSAGGLAGRYNEQFF,TGCAGTGCTGGCGGACTAGCGGGGCGGTACAATGAGCAGTTCTTC
TRBV7-2,TRBJ2-4,NA,many,CASSFILSDKNIQYF,TGTGCCAGCAGCTTCATCCTATCGGACAAAAACATTCAGTACTTC
TRBV7-2,TRBJ2-7,NA,many,CASSPDPGPYEQYF,TGTGCCAGCAGCCCTGATCCGGGGCCCTACGAGCAGTACTTC
TRBV7-3,TRBJ2-2,NA,many,CASSFITNTGELFF,TGTGCCAGCAGCTTTATCACGAACACCGGGGAGCTGTTTTTT
TRBV27,TRBJ1-1,NA,few,CASTYSGGGTDIFF,TGTGCCAGCACCTACTCTGGTGGGGGCACCGACATTTTCTTT
TRBV19,TRBJ1-1,NA,many,CAIKLNTEAFF,TGTGCCATTAAGTTGAACACTGAAGCTTTCTTT
TRBV7-2,TRBJ2-1,TRBD2,many,CASSPRTSGGKLYNEQFF,TGTGCCAGCAGCCCACGGACTAGCGGGGGGAAACTCTACAATGAGCAGTTCTTC